Presented here are 6 T cell receptor beta chains from one specimen sequenced in a study of T cell responses to AZD1222 COVID-19 vaccine. The repertoire was sequenced with immunoSEQ multiplex PCR; TCRdb's copy has only in-frame clones and lacks some. The sample has about 120,000 clones; around 87% are singletons. The sample consisted of peripheral blood, taken on day 0 of AZD1222 vaccination. These receptor sequences come from an adult in good health.

This clone was seen only a few times. V gene TRBV10-3 combines with J gene TRBJ1-6, with 9 bases identical to TRBD1. The germline gives CDR1 ENHRY, CDR2 SYGVKD. The J segment lost 7 bases and the V segment lost 7 bases, leaving 5 bases of the junction unmatched. The CDR3 length is 14 residues. CDR3 sequence: CAITRDRANSPLHF. The CDR3 nucleotides read TGTGCCATCACTCGGGACAGGGCAAATTCACCCCTCCACTTT.

This clone has just a few counts. The chain joins TRBV29-1 to TRBJ1-2; TRBD1 matches 8 bases. The CDR3 covers 12 residues. Germline V CDR1 and CDR2: SQVTM, ANQGSEA. With V trimmed by 4 bases and J by 4 bases, 2 bases remained unmatched. The CDR3 nucleotides read TGCAGCGTTGGGGGGACAGGCTATGGCTACACCTTC. Protein: CSVGGTGYGYTF.

V usage is TRBV5-1 and J usage is TRBJ1-1; the match to TRBD1 covers 9 bases. The germline gives CDR1 SGHRS, CDR2 YFSETQ. The CDR3 loop spans 16 amino acids. V shed 3 bases and J 3 bases; nucleotides not matched to a gene: 9. CDR3 coding DNA: TGCGCCAGCAGCTACGGACAGGGGAGTTTGGACACTGAAGCTTTCTTT. This codes for CASSYGQGSLDTEAFF. The full variable domain, in which reference TRBV5-1 and TRBJ1-1 provide the parts outside the CDR3, is KAGVTQTPRYLIKTRGQQVTLSCSPISGHRSVSWYQQTPGQGLQFLFEYFSETQRNKGNFPGRFSGRQFSNSRSEMNVSTLELGDSALYLCASSYGQGSLDTEAFFGQGTRLTVV.

The chain links TRBV27 to TRBJ1-6, with 11 positions matching TRBD1. Germline loops: CDR1 MNHEY, CDR2 SMNVEV (reference sequence). After removal of 4 bases from V and 9 bases from J, the junction contained 5 bases not matched to a gene. The CDR3 runs to 15 residues. The CDR3 DNA follows: TGTGCCAGCAGTTGGGGACAGGGGGTCCGTTCACCCCTCCACTTT. Its translation is CASSWGQGVRSPLHF.

As DNA, the CDR3 is TGTGCCAGCAGCCACGATGACAGCACGCAGTATTTT. The encoded protein is CASSHDDSTQYF. The chain recombines TRBV6-5 with TRBJ2-3; a possible D gene is TRBD1 (5 bases). The CDR3 covers 12 residues. V was cut by 6 bases and J by 9 bases, with 13 bases left in between. CDR1 is MNHEY and CDR2 is SVGAGI in the germline V gene.

V is TRBV5-1 and J is TRBJ2-5, with 7 positions matching TRBD1. From germline, CDR1 is SGHRS and CDR2 YFSETQ. This CDR3 is 15 amino acids long. After removal of 0 bases from V and 1 base from J, the junction contained 3 bases not matched to a gene. The CDR3 nucleotides are TGCGCCAGCAGCTTGGCTGGGACAGTCCAAGAGACCCAGTACTTC. This translates into CASSLAGTVQETQYF.